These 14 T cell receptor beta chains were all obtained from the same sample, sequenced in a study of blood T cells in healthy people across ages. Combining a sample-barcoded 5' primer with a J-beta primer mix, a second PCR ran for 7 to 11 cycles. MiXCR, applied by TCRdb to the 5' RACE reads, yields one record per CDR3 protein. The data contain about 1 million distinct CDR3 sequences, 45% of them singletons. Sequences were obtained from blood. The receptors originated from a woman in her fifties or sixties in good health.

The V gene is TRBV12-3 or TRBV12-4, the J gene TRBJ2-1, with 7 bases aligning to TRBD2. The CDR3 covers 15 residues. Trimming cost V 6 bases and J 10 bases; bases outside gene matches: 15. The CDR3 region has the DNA TGTGCCAGCAGCACAACAGCGGGGCCGAGGAGAGAGCAGTTCTTC. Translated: CASSTTAGPRREQFF.

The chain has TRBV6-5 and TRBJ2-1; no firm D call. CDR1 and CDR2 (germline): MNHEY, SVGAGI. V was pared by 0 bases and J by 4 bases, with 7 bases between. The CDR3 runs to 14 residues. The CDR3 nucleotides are TGTGCCAGCAGTTACTCGGTGCCTTACAATGAGCAGTTCTTC. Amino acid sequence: CASSYSVPYNEQFF.

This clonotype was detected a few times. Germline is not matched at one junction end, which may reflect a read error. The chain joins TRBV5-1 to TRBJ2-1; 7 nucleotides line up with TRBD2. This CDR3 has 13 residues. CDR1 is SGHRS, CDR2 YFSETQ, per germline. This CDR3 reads CASRLGGSNEQFF. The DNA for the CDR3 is TGCGCCAGCAGGTTGGGCGGGAGCAATGAGCAGTTCTTC.

The CDR3 DNA sequence: TGCGCCAGCAGCTTTGTCTCGGGCTCCTACAATGAGCAGTTCTTC. It translates to CASSFVSGSYNEQFF. The chain joins TRBV5-1 to TRBJ2-1; D is unclear. Trimming took 2 bases from V and 0 from J, leaving 9 bases between them. This CDR3 has 15 residues. The germline CDR1 and CDR2 sequences are SGHRS and YFSETQ. Using reference TRBV5-1 and TRBJ2-1 for the parts outside the CDR3, the full variable domain is KAGVTQTPRYLIKTRGQQVTLSCSPISGHRSVSWYQQTPGQGLQFLFEYFSETQRNKGNFPGRFSGRQFSNSRSEMNVSTLELGDSALYLCASSFVSGSYNEQFFGPGTRLTVL.

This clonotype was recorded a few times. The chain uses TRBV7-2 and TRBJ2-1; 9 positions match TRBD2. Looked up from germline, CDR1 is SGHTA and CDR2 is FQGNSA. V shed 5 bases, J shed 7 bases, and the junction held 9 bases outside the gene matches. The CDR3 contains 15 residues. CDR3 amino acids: CASSQRASGINEQFF. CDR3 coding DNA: TGTGCCAGCAGCCAGCGGGCTAGCGGGATTAATGAGCAGTTCTTC. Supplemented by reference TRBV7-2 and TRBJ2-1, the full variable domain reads GAGVSQSPSNKVTEKGKDVELRCDPISGHTALYWYRQSLGQGLEFLIYFQGNSAPDKSGLPSDRFSAERTGGSVSTLTIQRTQQEDSAVYLCASSQRASGINEQFFGPGTRLTVL.

CDR3 DNA: TGTGCTAGTGGTTTGGGAGGGAGCGACGAGCAGTACTTC. Translated, it gives CASGLGGSDEQYF. The rearrangement joins TRBV12-5 to TRBJ2-4, with D tentatively TRBD2 (5 bases). Matching the DNA end better, TRBJ2-7 makes the J call doubtful. Germline V CDR1 and CDR2: LGHNT, FRNRAP. The CDR3 has 13 amino acids.

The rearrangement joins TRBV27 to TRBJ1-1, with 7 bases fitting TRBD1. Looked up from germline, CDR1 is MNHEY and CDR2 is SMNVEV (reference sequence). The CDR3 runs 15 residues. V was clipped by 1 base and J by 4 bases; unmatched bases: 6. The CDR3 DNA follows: TGTGCCAGCAGTTTATTAGGGGGCGATGGCACTGAAGCTTTCTTT. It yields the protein CASSLLGGDGTEAFF.

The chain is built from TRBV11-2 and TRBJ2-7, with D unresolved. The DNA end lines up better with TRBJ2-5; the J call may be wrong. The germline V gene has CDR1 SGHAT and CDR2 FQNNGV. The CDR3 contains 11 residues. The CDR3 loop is CASSSLGTQYF. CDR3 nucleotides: TGTGCCAGCAGCTCCCTAGGGACCCAGTACTTC.

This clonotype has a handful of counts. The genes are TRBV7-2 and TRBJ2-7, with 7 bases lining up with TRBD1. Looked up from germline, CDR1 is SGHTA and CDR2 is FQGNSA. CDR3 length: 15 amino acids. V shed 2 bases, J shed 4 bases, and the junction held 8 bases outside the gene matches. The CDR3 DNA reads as TGTGCCAGCAGCTTACTACCGGGACAGCATTACGAGCAGTACTTC. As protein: CASSLLPGQHYEQYF.

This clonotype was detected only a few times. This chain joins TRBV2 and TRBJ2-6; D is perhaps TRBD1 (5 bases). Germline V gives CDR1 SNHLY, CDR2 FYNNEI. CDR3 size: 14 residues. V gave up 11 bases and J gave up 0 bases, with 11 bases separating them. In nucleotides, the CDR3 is TGTGCCGGAAGACAGCTCTCTGGGGCCAACGTCCTGACTTTC. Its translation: CAGRQLSGANVLTF. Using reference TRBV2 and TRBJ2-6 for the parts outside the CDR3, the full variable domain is EPEVTQTPSHQVTQMGQEVILRCVPISNHLYFYWYRQILGQKVEFLVSFYNNEISEKSEIFDDQFSVERPDGSNFTLKIRSTKLEDSAMYFCAGRQLSGANVLTFGAGSRLTVL.

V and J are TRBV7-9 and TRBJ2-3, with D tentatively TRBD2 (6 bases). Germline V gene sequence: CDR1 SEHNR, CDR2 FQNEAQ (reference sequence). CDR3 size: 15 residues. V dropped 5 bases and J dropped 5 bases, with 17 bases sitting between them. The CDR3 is CASSPAGVGGDTQYF. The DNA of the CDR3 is TGTGCCAGCAGCCCCGCCGGTGTGGGGGGAGATACGCAGTATTTT.

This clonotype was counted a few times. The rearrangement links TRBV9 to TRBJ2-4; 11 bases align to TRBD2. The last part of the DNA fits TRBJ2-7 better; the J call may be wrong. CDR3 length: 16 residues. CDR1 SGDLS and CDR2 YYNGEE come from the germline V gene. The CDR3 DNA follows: TGTGCCAGCAGCGTAAAGGCTAGCGGGAGGAGGAACGAGCAGTACTTC. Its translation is CASSVKASGRRNEQYF.

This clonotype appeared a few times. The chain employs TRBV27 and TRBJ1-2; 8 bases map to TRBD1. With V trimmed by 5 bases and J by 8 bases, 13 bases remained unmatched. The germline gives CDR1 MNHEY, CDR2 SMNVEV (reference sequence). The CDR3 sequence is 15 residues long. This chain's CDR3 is CASSPGQGVLGGYTF. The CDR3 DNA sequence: TGTGCCAGCAGTCCCGGACAGGGAGTTTTGGGGGGCTACACCTTC.

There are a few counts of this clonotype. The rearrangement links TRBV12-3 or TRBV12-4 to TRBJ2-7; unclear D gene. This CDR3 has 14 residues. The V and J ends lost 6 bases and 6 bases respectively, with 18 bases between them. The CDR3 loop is CASRQSTEFGEQYF. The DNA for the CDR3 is TGTGCCAGCAGACAGTCAACGGAGTTCGGCGAGCAGTACTTC.